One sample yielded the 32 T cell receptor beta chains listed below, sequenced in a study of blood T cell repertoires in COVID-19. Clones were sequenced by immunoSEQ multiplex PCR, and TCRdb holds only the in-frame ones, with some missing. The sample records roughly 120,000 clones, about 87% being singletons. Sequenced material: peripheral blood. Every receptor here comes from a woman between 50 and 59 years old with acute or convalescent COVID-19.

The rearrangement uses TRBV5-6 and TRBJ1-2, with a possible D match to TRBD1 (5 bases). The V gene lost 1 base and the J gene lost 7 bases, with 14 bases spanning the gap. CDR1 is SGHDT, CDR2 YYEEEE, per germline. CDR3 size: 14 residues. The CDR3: CASSLPSQGGGYTF. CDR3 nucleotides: TGTGCCAGCAGCTTGCCTTCCCAGGGAGGTGGCTACACCTTC.

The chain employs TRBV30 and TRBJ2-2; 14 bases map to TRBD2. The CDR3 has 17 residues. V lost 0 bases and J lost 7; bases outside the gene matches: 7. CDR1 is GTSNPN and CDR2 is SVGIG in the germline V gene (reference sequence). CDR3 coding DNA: TGTGCCTGGAGTGTACGACTAGCGGGGGGGCCTAGCGGGGAGCTGTTTTTT. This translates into CAWSVRLAGGPSGELFF.

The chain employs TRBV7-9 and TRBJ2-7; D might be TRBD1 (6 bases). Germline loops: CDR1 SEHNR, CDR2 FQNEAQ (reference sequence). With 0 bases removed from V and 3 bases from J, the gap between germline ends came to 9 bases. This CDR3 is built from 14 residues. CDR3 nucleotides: TGTGCCAGCAGCTTAGCGGGGGCAGACTACGAGCAGTACTTC. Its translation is CASSLAGADYEQYF.

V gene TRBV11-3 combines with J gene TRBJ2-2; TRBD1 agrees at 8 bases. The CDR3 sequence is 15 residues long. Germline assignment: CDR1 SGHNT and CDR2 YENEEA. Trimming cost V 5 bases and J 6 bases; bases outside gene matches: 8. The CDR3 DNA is TGTGCCAGCAGCCCCGGACAGGGTGGGGCCGGGGAGCTGTTTTTT. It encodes CASSPGQGGAGELFF.

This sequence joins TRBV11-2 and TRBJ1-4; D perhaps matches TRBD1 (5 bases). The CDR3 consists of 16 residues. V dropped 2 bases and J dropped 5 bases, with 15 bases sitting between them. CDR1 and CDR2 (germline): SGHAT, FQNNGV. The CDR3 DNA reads TGTGCCAGCAGCTTAAGGAGGGGACGGACGAATGAAAAACTGTTTTTT. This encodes CASSLRRGRTNEKLFF.

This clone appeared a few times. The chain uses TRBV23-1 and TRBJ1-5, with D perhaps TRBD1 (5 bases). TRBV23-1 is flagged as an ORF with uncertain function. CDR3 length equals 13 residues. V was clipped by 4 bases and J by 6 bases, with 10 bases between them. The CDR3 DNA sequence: TGCGCCAGCAGTCCCCGGGGACTTCAGCCCCAGCATTTT. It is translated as CASSPRGLQPQHF.

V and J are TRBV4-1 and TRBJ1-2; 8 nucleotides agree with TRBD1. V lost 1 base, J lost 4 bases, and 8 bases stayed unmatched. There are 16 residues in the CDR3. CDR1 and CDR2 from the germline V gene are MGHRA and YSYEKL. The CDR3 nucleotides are TGCGCCAGCAGCCAAGCCGGACAGGGAGCCGGCTATGGCTACACCTTC. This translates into CASSQAGQGAGYGYTF.

This CDR3 reads CASSPSAGGPLASYEQFF. DNA of the CDR3: TGTGCCAGCTCACCCAGCGCGGGGGGGCCACTAGCTTCATATGAGCAGTTCTTC. The V and J genes are TRBV18 and TRBJ2-1, with TRBD2 matching over 9 bases. CDR1 and CDR2 from the germline V gene are KGHSH and LQKENI. Losses at the gene ends were 3 bases for V and 8 bases for J; bases not matched to a gene: 17. The CDR3 runs 18 residues.

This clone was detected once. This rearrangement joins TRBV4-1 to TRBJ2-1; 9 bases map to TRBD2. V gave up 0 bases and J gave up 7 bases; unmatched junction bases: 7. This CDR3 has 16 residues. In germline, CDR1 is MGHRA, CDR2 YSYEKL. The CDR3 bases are TGCGCCAGCAGCCAAGACTTAGCGGGAGCAGCAAATGAGCAGTTCTTC. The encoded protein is CASSQDLAGAANEQFF.

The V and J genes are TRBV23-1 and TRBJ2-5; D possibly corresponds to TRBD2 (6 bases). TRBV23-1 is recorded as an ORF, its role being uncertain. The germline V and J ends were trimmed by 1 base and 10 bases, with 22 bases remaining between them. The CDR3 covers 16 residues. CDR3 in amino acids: CASSQFRDGRREGQYF. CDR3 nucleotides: TGCGCCAGCAGTCAATTCAGGGACGGGAGAAGAGAAGGCCAGTACTTC.

CDR3 DNA sequence: TGCGCCAGCTCTGGACAGGGCTGGGCAGATACGCAGTATTTT. Its protein product is CASSGQGWADTQYF. The rearrangement joins TRBV5-1 to TRBJ2-3, with 8 bases matching TRBD1. Germline V CDR1 and CDR2: SGHRS, YFSETQ. This CDR3 region has 14 residues. J gave up 4 bases and V 7 bases, and 8 bases lay outside the gene matches. The full variable domain, rest sourced from reference TRBV5-1 and TRBJ2-3, is KAGVTQTPRYLIKTRGQQVTLSCSPISGHRSVSWYQQTPGQGLQFLFEYFSETQRNKGNFPGRFSGRQFSNSRSEMNVSTLELGDSALYLCASSGQGWADTQYFGPGTRLTVL.

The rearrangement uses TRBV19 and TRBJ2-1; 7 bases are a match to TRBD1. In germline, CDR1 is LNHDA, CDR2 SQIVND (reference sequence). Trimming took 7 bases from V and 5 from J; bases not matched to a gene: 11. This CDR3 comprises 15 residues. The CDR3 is CASNKGAGAHNEQFF. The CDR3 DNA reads TGTGCCAGTAACAAGGGGGCAGGGGCCCACAATGAGCAGTTCTTC.

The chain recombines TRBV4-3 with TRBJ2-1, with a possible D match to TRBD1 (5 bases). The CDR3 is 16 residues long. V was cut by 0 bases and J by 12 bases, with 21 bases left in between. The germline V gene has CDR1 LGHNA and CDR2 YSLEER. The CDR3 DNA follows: TGCGCCAGCAGCCAAGATTTAAATAGGGGAAAGGATCCGCAGTTCTTC. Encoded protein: CASSQDLNRGKDPQFF.

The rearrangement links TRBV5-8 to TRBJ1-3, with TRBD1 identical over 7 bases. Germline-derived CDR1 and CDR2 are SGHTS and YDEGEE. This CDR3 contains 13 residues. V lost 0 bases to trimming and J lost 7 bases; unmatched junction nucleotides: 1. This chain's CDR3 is CASSLAGGNTIYF. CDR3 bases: TGTGCCAGCAGCTTGGCAGGGGGGAACACCATATATTTT.

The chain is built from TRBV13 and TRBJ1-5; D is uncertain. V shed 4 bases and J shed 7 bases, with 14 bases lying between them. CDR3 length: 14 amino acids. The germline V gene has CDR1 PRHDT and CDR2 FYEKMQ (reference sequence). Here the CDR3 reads CASSSFGKKQPQHF. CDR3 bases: TGTGCCAGCAGCTCCTTCGGTAAAAAACAGCCCCAGCATTTT. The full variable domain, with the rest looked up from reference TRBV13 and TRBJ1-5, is AAGVIQSPRHLIKEKRETATLKCYPIPRHDTVYWYQQGPGQDPQFLISFYEKMQSDKGSIPDRFSAQQFSDYHSELNMSSLELGDSALYFCASSSFGKKQPQHFGDGTRLSIL.

The CDR3: CASSFRQLGGLYEQYF. Written as DNA, the CDR3 is TGTGCCAGCAGTTTCCGACAACTAGGAGGCCTGTACGAGCAGTACTTC. V and J are TRBV27 and TRBJ2-7; weak D call: TRBD2 (5 bases). Germline values: CDR1 MNHEY, CDR2 SMNVEV (reference sequence). This CDR3 comprises 16 residues. V lost 3 bases and J lost 4, with 19 bases in between.

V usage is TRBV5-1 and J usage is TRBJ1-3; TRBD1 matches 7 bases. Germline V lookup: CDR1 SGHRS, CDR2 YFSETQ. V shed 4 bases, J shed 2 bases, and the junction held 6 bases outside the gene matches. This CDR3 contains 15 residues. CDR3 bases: TGCGCCAGCAGCGCCGGACAGGTCCCTGGAAACACCATATATTTT. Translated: CASSAGQVPGNTIYF.

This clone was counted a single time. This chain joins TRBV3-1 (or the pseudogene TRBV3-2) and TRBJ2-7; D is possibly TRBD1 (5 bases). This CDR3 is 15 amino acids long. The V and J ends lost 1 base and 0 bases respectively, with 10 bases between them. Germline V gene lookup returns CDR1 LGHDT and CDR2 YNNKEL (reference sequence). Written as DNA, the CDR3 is TGTGCCAGCAGCCAAGGCAGGGTTTCCTCCTACGAGCAGTACTTC. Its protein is CASSQGRVSSYEQYF.

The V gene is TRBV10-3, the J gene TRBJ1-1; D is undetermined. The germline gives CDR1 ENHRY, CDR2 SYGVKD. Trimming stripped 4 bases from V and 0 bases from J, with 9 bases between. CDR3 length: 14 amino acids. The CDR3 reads CAISGTALNTEAFF. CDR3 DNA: TGTGCCATCAGTGGTACAGCCTTGAACACTGAAGCTTTCTTT.

CDR3 residues: CAISGTGASGANVLTF. CDR3 bases: TGTGCCATCAGTGGTACAGGGGCCTCTGGGGCCAACGTCCTGACTTTC. The chain joins TRBV10-3 to TRBJ2-6, with 7 bases lining up with TRBD1. After removal of 4 bases from V and 0 bases from J, the junction contained 3 bases not matched to a gene. Germline loops: CDR1 ENHRY, CDR2 SYGVKD. This CDR3 contains 16 residues.

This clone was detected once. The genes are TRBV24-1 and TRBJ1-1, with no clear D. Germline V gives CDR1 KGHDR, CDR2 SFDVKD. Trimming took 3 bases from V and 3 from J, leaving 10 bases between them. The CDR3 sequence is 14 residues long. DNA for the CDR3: TGTGCCACCAGTGATGGAGGGATGGACACTGAAGCTTTCTTT. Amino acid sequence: CATSDGGMDTEAFF.

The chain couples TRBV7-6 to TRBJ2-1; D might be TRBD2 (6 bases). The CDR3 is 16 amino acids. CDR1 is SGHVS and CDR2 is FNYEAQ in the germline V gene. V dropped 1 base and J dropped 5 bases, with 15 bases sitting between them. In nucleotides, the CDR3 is TGTGCCAGCAGCTTAGAGGAGGGTGGGTCACACAATGAGCAGTTCTTC. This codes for CASSLEEGGSHNEQFF.

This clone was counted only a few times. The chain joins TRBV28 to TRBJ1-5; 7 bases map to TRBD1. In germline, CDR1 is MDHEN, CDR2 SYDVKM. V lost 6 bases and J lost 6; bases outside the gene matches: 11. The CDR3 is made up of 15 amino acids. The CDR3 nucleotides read TGTGCCAGCAGCCCCGGGACAGAGCCCACTCAGCCCCAGCATTTT. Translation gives CASSPGTEPTQPQHF.

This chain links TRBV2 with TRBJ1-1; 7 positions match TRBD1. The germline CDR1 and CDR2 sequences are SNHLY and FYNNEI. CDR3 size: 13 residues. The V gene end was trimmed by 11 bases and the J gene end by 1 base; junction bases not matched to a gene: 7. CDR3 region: CAGKWDRNTEAFF. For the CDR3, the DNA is TGTGCCGGCAAATGGGACAGGAACACTGAAGCTTTCTTT.

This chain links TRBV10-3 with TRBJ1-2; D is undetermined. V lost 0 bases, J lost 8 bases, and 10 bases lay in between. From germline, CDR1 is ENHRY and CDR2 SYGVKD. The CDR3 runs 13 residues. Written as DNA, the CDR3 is TGTGCCATCAGTGAGTCGAACGGGTTGGGCTACACCTTC. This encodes CAISESNGLGYTF.

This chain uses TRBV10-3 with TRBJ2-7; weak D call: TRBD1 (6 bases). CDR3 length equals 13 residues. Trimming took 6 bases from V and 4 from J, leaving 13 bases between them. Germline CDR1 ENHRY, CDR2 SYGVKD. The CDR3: CAIRGTTGYEQYF. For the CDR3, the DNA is TGTGCCATCAGAGGAACTACAGGGTACGAGCAGTACTTC.

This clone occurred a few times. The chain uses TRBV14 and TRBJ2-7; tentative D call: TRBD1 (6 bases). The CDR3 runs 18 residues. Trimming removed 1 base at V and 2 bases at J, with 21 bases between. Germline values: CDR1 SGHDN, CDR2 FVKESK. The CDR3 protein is CASSQGRIWGPPAYEQYF. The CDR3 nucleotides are TGTGCCAGCAGCCAAGGAAGGATTTGGGGGCCCCCAGCCTACGAGCAGTACTTC.

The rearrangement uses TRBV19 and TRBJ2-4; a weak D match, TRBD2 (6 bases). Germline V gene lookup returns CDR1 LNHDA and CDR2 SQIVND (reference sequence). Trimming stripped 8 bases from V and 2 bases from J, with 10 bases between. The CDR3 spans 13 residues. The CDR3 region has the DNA TGTGCCAGTGGAGGGAGGCCCAAAAACATTCAGTACTTC. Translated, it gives CASGGRPKNIQYF. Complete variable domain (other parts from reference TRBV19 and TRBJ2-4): DGGITQSPKYLFRKEGQNVTLSCEQNLNHDAMYWYRQDPGQGLRLIYYSQIVNDFQKGDIAEGYSVSREKKESFPLTVTSAQKNPTAFYLCASGGRPKNIQYFGAGTRLSVL.

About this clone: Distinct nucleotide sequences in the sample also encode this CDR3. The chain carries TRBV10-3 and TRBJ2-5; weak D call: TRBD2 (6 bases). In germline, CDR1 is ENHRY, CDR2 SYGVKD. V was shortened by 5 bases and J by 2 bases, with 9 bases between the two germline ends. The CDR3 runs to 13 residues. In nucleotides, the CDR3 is TGTGCCATCAGTACCGGGACTCAAGAGACCCAGTACTTC. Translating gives CAISTGTQETQYF.

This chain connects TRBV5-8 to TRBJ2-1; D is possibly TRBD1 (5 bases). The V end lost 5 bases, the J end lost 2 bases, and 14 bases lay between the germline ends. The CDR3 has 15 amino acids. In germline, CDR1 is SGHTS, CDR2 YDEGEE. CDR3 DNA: TGTGCCAGCAGTTCCAGGGTGTCGCCCTACAATGAGCAGTTCTTC. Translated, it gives CASSSRVSPYNEQFF.

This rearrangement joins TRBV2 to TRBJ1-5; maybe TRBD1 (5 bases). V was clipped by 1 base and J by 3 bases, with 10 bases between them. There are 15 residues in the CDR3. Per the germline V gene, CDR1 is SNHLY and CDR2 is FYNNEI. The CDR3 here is CASSEGEGDNQPQHF. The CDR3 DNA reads TGTGCCAGCAGTGAAGGAGAAGGGGACAATCAGCCCCAGCATTTT.

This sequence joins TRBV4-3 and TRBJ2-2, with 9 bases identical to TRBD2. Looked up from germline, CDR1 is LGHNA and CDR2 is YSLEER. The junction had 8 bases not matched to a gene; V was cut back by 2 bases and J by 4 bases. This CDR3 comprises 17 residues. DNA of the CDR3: TGCGCCAGCAGCCAACTAGCGGGAACATCGGGCACCGGGGAGCTGTTTTTT. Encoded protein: CASSQLAGTSGTGELFF.